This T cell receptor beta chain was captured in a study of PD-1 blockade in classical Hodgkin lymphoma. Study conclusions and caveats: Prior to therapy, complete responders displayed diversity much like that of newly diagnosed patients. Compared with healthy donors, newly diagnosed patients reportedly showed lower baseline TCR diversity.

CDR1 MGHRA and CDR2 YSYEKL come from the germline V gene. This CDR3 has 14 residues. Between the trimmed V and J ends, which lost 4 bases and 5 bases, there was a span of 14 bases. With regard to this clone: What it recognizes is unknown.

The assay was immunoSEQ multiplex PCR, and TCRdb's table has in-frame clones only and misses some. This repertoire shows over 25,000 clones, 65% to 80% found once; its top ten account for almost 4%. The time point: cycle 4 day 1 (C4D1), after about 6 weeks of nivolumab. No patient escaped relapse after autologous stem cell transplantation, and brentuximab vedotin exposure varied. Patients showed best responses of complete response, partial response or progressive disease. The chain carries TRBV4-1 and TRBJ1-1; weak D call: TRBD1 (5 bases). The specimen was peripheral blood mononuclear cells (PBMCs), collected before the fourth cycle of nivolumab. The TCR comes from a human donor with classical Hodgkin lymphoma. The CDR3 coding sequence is TGCGCCAGCAGCCCCCTCGGGGGGGGTACTGAAGCTTTCTTT. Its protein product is CASSPLGGGTEAFF.